The 14 T cell receptor beta chains presented below share a single source sample, sequenced in a study of CD8+ T cells in alopecia areata. Treatment of the sample: oral pan-JAK inhibitor, 5-10 mg twice daily. RNA was isolated and reverse transcribed to cDNA, the sequencing template. The method was immunoSEQ multiplex PCR; TCRdb's version includes in-frame clones alone and lacks a portion of them. This table has some 180,000 clones, approximately 49% appearing once. The input for sequencing was CD8+ T cells sorted from blood, taken around week 54, from a patient treated with tofacitinib. The source is a human donor with alopecia areata.

The chain employs TRBV23-1 and TRBJ2-7, with unresolved D. TRBV23-1 counts as an open reading frame of uncertain function. The length of the CDR3 is 12 residues. Trimming left V 4 bases short and J 0 bases short, with 4 bases between. CDR3 sequence reads: CASSPYSYEQYF. As DNA, the CDR3 is TGCGCCAGCAGTCCCTACTCCTACGAGCAGTACTTC.

The rearrangement links TRBV25-1 to TRBJ2-5; 14 positions agree with TRBD2. This CDR3 has 15 residues. After removal of 3 bases from V and 7 bases from J, the junction contained 4 bases not matched to a gene. Germline V lookup: CDR1 MGHDK, CDR2 SYGVNS. The DNA for the CDR3 is TGTGCCAGCAGTGACGGGACTAGCGGGGGTGGGACCCAGTACTTC. Its protein product is CASSDGTSGGGTQYF.

The chain joins TRBV6-5 to TRBJ2-7; D is possibly TRBD2 (6 bases). This CDR3 has 14 amino acids. V was cut by 5 bases and J by 5 bases, with 16 bases left in between. Germline V lookup: CDR1 MNHEY, CDR2 SVGAGI. CDR3 nucleotides: TGTGCCAGCAGTCCAGGGACTCCTCTGGACGAGCAGTACTTC. Translating it yields CASSPGTPLDEQYF.

This chain connects TRBV29-1 to TRBJ2-7; D is possibly TRBD1 (6 bases). V shed 6 bases and J shed 2 bases, with 11 bases lying between them. The CDR3 loop spans 12 amino acids. In germline, CDR1 is SQVTM, CDR2 ANQGSEA. The CDR3 reads CSVLDRPYEQYF. The CDR3 DNA reads as TGCAGCGTCCTGGACAGACCCTACGAGCAGTACTTC.

CDR3 region: CASSQTGAMNTEAFF. As DNA, the CDR3 is TGTGCCAGCAGCCAGACAGGGGCGATGAACACTGAAGCTTTCTTT. The V call is TRBV7-8, the J call TRBJ1-1, with TRBD1 matching over 8 bases. The CDR3 covers 15 residues. V lost 5 bases to trimming and J lost 0 bases; unmatched junction nucleotides: 5. In germline, CDR1 is SGHVS, CDR2 FQNEAQ.

This chain joins TRBV2 and TRBJ2-7; D is unclear. The V end was cut by 3 bases, the J end by 1 base, with 10 bases between. The CDR3 sequence is 14 residues long. The germline V gene encodes CDR1 SNHLY and CDR2 FYNNEI. CDR3 sequence: CASSEAQNSYEQYF. DNA of the CDR3: TGTGCCAGCAGTGAGGCCCAGAATTCCTACGAGCAGTACTTC.

The rearrangement links TRBV5-6 to TRBJ2-5; the D gene is possibly TRBD2 (6 bases). In germline, CDR1 is SGHDT, CDR2 YYEEEE. Trimming left V 0 bases short and J 4 bases short, with 10 bases between. The length of the CDR3 is 14 residues. Here the CDR3 reads CASSLGDSLETQYF. The CDR3 region has the DNA TGTGCCAGCAGCTTGGGGGACTCACTAGAGACCCAGTACTTC. Full variable domain (remainder filled in from reference TRBV5-6 and TRBJ2-5): DAGVTQSPTHLIKTRGQQVTLRCSPKSGHDTVSWYQQALGQGPQFIFQYYEEEERQRGNFPDRFSGHQFPNYSSELNVNALLLGDSALYLCASSLGDSLETQYFGPGTRLLVL.

The chain recombines TRBV15 with TRBJ2-1, with 9 bases lining up with TRBD2. Germline V gene data show CDR1 as LNHNV and CDR2 as YYDKDF (reference sequence). The CDR3 is 17 residues long. With V trimmed by 1 base and J by 4 bases, 8 bases remained unmatched. The CDR3 is CATSRVEPGLAYNEQFF. CDR3 DNA sequence: TGTGCCACCAGCAGAGTAGAACCGGGACTAGCTTACAATGAGCAGTTCTTC.

In this sample, this clone turned up a few times. The CDR3 DNA is TGTGCCACCAGCAGAGAAGGGACTACAGAGACCCAGTACTTC. Translated, it gives CATSREGTTETQYF. The chain recombines TRBV15 with TRBJ2-5, with TRBD2 matching 7 bases. Germline V gene lookup returns CDR1 LNHNV and CDR2 YYDKDF (reference sequence). This CDR3 comprises 14 residues. Trimming took 0 bases from V and 4 from J; bases not matched to a gene: 2.

The chain uses TRBV27 and TRBJ2-7, with 7 nucleotides matching TRBD1. CDR1 and CDR2 from the germline V gene are MNHEY and SMNVEV (reference sequence). This CDR3 is 13 amino acids long. V lost 10 bases, J lost 4 bases, and 10 bases stayed unmatched. The CDR3 is CATSNRDRYEQYF. CDR3 sequence (DNA): TGTGCCACGTCAAACCGGGACAGATACGAGCAGTACTTC.

The chain is built from TRBV15 and TRBJ2-5; maybe TRBD2 (5 bases). CDR1 is LNHNV and CDR2 is YYDKDF in the germline V gene (reference sequence). The CDR3 sequence is 13 residues long. Trimming left V 4 bases short and J 3 bases short, with 9 bases between. The CDR3 DNA is TGTGCCACCAGCATGGGAGACGAAGAGACCCAGTACTTC. It encodes CATSMGDEETQYF.

This chain uses TRBV4-3 with TRBJ1-1, with a tentative D call TRBD1 (5 bases). This CDR3 spans 15 amino acids. V gave up 2 bases and J gave up 2 bases, with 12 bases separating them. Per germline, CDR1 LGHNA and CDR2 YSLEER. CDR3 protein: CASSQLDRDNTEAFF. The CDR3 nucleotides are TGCGCCAGCAGCCAATTGGATAGGGACAACACTGAAGCTTTCTTT.

The V gene is TRBV27, the J gene TRBJ2-5; D unclear. Trimming removed 2 bases from V and 4 bases from J, with 11 bases in between. There are 14 residues in the CDR3. CDR1 and CDR2 (germline): MNHEY, SMNVEV (reference sequence). This chain's CDR3 is CASSLDSNRETQYF. CDR3 nucleotide sequence: TGTGCCAGCAGTTTAGACTCTAATAGAGAGACCCAGTACTTC.

There are a few counts of this clone. The V and J genes are TRBV30 and TRBJ1-4, with 10 nucleotides matching TRBD1. CDR3 length equals 16 residues. J was trimmed by 7 bases and V by 5 bases; bases with no gene match: 13. Germline V gene data show CDR1 as GTSNPN and CDR2 as SVGIG (reference sequence). The DNA of the CDR3 is TGTGCCTGGCTTACCCGGCGCCGGACAGGGGGTGAAAAACTGTTTTTT. Protein product: CAWLTRRRTGGEKLFF.